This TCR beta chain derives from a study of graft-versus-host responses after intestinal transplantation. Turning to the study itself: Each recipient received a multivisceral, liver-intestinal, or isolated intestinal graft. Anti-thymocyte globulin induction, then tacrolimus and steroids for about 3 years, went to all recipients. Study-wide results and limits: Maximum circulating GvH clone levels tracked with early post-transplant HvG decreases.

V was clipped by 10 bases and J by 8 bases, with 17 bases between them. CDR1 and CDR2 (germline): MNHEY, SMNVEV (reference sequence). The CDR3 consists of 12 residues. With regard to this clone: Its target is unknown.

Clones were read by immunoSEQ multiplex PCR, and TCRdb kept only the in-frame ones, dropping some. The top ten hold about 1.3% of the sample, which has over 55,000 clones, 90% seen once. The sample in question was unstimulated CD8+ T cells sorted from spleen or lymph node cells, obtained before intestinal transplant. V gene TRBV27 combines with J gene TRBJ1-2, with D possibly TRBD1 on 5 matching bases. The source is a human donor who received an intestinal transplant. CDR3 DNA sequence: TGTGCCACCAAGTCAGGGATAACGGGCTACACCTTC. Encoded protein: CATKSGITGYTF.